The clone carrying this T cell receptor beta chain was observed at least ten times. Via MiXCR, TCRdb re-called the 5' RACE reads, giving one row per CDR3 protein. Counted here are fewer than 300,000 distinct CDR3 sequences, roughly 18% occurring once; the ten biggest clones make up under 30%. This record comes from a study of T-cell memory formation after mild COVID-19. This CDR3 is 13 amino acids long. Germline loops: CDR1 SQVTM, CDR2 ANQGSEA. V was trimmed by 3 bases and J by 9 bases, leaving 12 bases between them. The V and J genes are TRBV29-1 and TRBJ1-6, with D possibly matching TRBD1 (5 bases). Sample: PBMCs or a T cell subset sorted from them (not recorded which). The source is a man aged 18 to 30 who had mild COVID-19 (a few samples of this study predate the infection). Cell type and time point are not known. The CDR3 loop reads CSVEVAGGSPLHF. The CDR3 DNA reads TGCAGCGTTGAGGTCGCCGGGGGTTCACCCCTCCACTTT.